The entry below describes one T cell receptor beta chain. Its antigen is undetermined. Trimming left V 4 bases short and J 3 bases short, with 9 bases between. CDR1 and CDR2 (germline): MNHNY, SVGAGI (reference sequence). CDR3 length: 13 residues. TCRdb's table, derived via immunoSEQ multiplex PCR, lists solely in-frame clones and lacks some. Here the sample spans about 1,200 clones, around 80% being singletons. The time point here: 2014-2015 season, pre-vaccination. Excluded were substance abuse, HIV/AIDS, active cancer, immunomodulatory drugs and active illness. The data belong to a study of follicular helper T cells after annual influenza vaccination. Study outcomes and limitations: ICOS-CD38- cTfh most often held earlier Day 7 ICOS+CD38+ clones.

The TCR sequence derives from an adult who received the influenza vaccine. The starting material was CXCR5+ CD38+ circulating T follicular helper cells from blood, obtained on the day of influenza vaccination. Described subset: circulating Tfh, non-naive CD4+CXCR5+PD-1+ (ICOS+CD38+ or ICOS-CD38-). V and J are TRBV6-6 and TRBJ1-1; D is undetermined. The CDR3 is CASSFRQDTEAFF. CDR3 coding DNA: TGTGCCAGCAGTTTCCGGCAGGACACTGAAGCTTTCTTT.